Sequencing of this T cell receptor (beta chain) was carried out in a study of T cell responses to AZD1222 COVID-19 vaccine. In the case of this clone: As yet, its antigen is unknown.

The V and J ends lost 6 bases and 6 bases respectively, with 19 bases between them. The CDR3 has 15 residues. Germline CDR1 is MNHNY and CDR2 is SVGAGI (reference sequence). Profiled with immunoSEQ multiplex PCR; TCRdb holds only in-frame clones, not every one. This sample has 110,000 to 150,000 clones, with 80% to 95% found just once. Study results and limitations: In a largely white British group with more females than males, clonal diversity was possibly underestimated. Close to half of all spike-specific TCRs reportedly target regions of the variants that are unmutated.

Here the sequenced sample was peripheral blood, taken on day 0 of AZD1222 vaccination. This sequence originates from an adult in good health. The gene calls are TRBV6-6 and TRBJ2-3; D gene uncertain. DNA of the CDR3: TGTGCCAGCAGACTAAATCGCGCATCGCAGGATACGCAGTATTTT. This encodes CASRLNRASQDTQYF.